The clone carrying this T cell receptor (beta chain) is a singleton in its sample. Its matching antigen is unknown. Different DNA sequences within this sample yield the same CDR3. This sample was included in a study of cytomegalovirus exposure and HLA in healthy donors. Study-wide background: T cells numbering about 180 million yielded 90 million to 140 million unique TCR beta sequences in an earlier analysis. About 85 million unique TCRs from HLA-typed donors were held in an early release of data.

Trimming removed 0 bases at V and 1 base at J, with 4 bases between. CDR1 and CDR2 (germline): MNHNS, SASEGT. The CDR3 loop spans 13 amino acids. 60 Vbeta and 13 Jbeta primers were used in PCR. Assay used: immunoSEQ multiplex PCR; TCRdb lists only in-frame clones, some missing. The table lists about 150,000 clones, roughly 80% of them singletons. Study-wide results and caveats: In terms of immune exposure information, only CMV serostatus was available. The study labeled 150 or so TCR beta chains cytomegalovirus-associated.

The TCR sequence derives from a male donor in good health and CMV-seropositive. The chain recombines TRBV6-1 with TRBJ2-7, with D unresolved. The sequenced sample was PBMCs. Here the CDR3 DNA reads TGTGCCAGCAGTGAAGCCCAGTCCTACGAGCAGTACTTC. This sequence encodes CASSEAQSYEQYF.